This entry features one T cell receptor (beta chain) sequence. Here immunoSEQ multiplex PCR was the method, and the copy in TCRdb shows in-frame clones only, minus some. The table records roughly 190,000 clones, about 85% of them present only once. The data are from a study of blood T cell repertoires in COVID-19. Study background: The cDNA or gDNA used as material had been derived from T cells, B-cell-depleted T cells, or PBMCs.

Enrollees, about 18 to 100 years old, lived in about two dozen US areas. Germline V CDR1 and CDR2: PRHDT, FYEKMQ (reference sequence). V dropped 2 bases and J dropped 1; count of bases not matched to a gene: 4. There are 16 residues in the CDR3. The chain recombines TRBV13 with TRBJ2-2, with 7 positions matching TRBD2. Sequencing was carried out using PBMCs or T cells enriched from blood (not recorded which). The TCR was taken from a woman under 40 who had recovered from COVID-19. CDR3 sequence: CASSLQPGGNTGELFF. In DNA form, the CDR3 reads TGTGCCAGCAGCTTACAACCGGGAGGGAACACCGGGGAGCTGTTTTTT.